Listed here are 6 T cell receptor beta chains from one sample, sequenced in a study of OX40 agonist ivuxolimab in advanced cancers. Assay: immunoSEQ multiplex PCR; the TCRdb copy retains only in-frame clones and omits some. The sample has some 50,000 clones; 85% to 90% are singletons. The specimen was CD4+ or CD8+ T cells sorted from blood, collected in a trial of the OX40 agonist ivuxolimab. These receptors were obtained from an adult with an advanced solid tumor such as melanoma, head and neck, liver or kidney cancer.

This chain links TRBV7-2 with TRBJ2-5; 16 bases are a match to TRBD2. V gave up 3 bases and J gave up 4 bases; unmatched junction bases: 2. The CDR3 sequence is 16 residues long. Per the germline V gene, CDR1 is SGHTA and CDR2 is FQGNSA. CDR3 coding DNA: TGTGCCAGCAGCTTGGGACTAGCGGGAGGGCGAGAGACCCAGTACTTC. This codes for CASSLGLAGGRETQYF.

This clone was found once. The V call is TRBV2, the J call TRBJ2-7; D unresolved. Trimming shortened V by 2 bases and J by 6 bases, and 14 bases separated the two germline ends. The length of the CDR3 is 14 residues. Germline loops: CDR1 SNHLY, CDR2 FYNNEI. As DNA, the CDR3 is TGTGCCAGCAGTGAATGGGCTAGAGCTGTCGAGCAGTACTTC. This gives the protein CASSEWARAVEQYF.

The CDR3 is CASSPRDRPFYEQYV. The CDR3 region has the DNA TGTGCCAGCAGTCCCCGGGACCGACCCTTCTACGAGCAGTACGTC. The chain combines TRBV6-5 with TRBJ2-7; D assignment may be TRBD1 or TRBD2 (5 bases each). In germline, CDR1 is MNHEY, CDR2 SVGAGI. V was clipped by 5 bases and J by 3 bases, with 17 bases between them. The CDR3 is 15 amino acids.

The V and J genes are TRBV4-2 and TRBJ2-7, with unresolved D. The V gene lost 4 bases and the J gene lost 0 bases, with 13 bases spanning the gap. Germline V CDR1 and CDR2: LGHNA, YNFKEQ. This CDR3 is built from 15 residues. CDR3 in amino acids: CASSPISPSSYEQYF. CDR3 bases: TGTGCCAGCAGCCCCATATCCCCGAGCTCCTACGAGCAGTACTTC.

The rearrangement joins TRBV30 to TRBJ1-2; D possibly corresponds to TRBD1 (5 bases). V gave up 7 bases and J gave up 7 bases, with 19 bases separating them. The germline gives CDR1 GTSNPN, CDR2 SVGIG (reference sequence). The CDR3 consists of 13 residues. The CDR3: CASHIGEDFGYTF. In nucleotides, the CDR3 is TGTGCCTCCCATATAGGGGAGGATTTTGGCTACACCTTC.

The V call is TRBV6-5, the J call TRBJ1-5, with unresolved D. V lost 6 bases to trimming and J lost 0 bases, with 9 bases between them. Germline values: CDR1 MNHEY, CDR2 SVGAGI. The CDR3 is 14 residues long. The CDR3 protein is CASRSRGSNQPQHF. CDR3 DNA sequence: TGTGCCAGCAGAAGCCGGGGTAGCAATCAGCCCCAGCATTTT.